The 17 T cell receptor beta chains presented below share a single source sample, sequenced in a study of cytomegalovirus exposure and HLA in healthy donors. The PCR ran on 60 Vbeta and 13 Jbeta primers. The protocol was immunoSEQ multiplex PCR, while the TCRdb copy is restricted to in-frame clones and leaves out a portion. The sample holds around 150,000 clones, about 82% seen once. Sequencing was done on a sample of PBMCs. Every receptor here comes from a woman in her thirties in good health and CMV-seropositive.

The chain joins TRBV7-9 to TRBJ1-5, with unresolved D. The CDR3 is 13 residues long. CDR1 is SEHNR, CDR2 FQNEAQ, per germline (reference sequence). Trimming pared 2 bases from V and 5 bases from J, leaving 7 bases between. CDR3 loop: CASSLIGDQPQHF. CDR3 in DNA: TGTGCCAGCAGCTTAATCGGAGATCAGCCCCAGCATTTT. Full variable domain (outside the CDR3, taken from reference TRBV7-9 and TRBJ1-5): DTGVSQNPRHKITKRGQNVTFRCDPISEHNRLYWYRQTLGQGPEFLTYFQNEAQLEKSRLLSDRFSAERPKGSFSTLEIQRTEQGDSAMYLCASSLIGDQPQHFGDGTRLSIL.

This CDR3 is CASSQIFFAGGIHEQYF. CDR3 DNA: TGTGCCAGCAGCCAAATATTTTTCGCAGGGGGAATACACGAGCAGTACTTC. The rearrangement links TRBV14 to TRBJ2-7; TRBD1 matches at 7 bases. The CDR3 consists of 17 residues. Germline CDR1 and CDR2: SGHDN and FVKESK. After removal of 2 bases from V and 5 bases from J, the junction contained 15 bases not matched to a gene.

CDR3 nucleotides: TGCGCCAGCAGCTTTGGGACTAGCCTCTACGAGCAGTACTTC. This gives the protein CASSFGTSLYEQYF. The chain has TRBV5-1 and TRBJ2-7; 9 bases fit TRBD2. This CDR3 has 14 residues. V trimming: 2 bases; J trimming: 3 bases; junction bases outside the gene matches: 3. Looked up from germline, CDR1 is SGHRS and CDR2 is YFSETQ.

The chain recombines TRBV6-1 with TRBJ2-3; 10 nucleotides agree with TRBD1. V lost 0 bases, J lost 4 bases, and 1 base stayed unmatched. The germline V gene encodes CDR1 MNHNS and CDR2 SASEGT. The CDR3 totals 15 residues. CDR3: CASSEATGGADTQYF. CDR3 in DNA: TGTGCCAGCAGTGAAGCGACAGGGGGCGCAGATACGCAGTATTTT.

This rearrangement joins TRBV28 to TRBJ1-2; TRBD1 matches at 9 bases. J was trimmed by 5 bases and V by 6 bases; bases with no gene match: 7. This CDR3 contains 14 residues. Germline V gene data show CDR1 as MDHEN and CDR2 as SYDVKM. Here the CDR3 DNA reads TGTGCCAGCAGCTGGGACAGGGTAGGGTATGGCTACACCTTC. This encodes CASSWDRVGYGYTF.

Only a few counts were recorded for this clone. The CDR3 DNA sequence: TGTGCCATCAGTCTTACTCGGGACTCAATGATCTACGAGCAGTACTTC. It yields the protein CAISLTRDSMIYEQYF. This chain links TRBV10-3 with TRBJ2-7, with a weak D call TRBD2 (6 bases). The CDR3 loop spans 16 amino acids. V was pared by 5 bases and J by 3 bases, with 20 bases between. Germline lookup yields CDR1 ENHRY and CDR2 SYGVKD.

V and J are TRBV9 and TRBJ2-7; 9 positions match TRBD1. V was clipped by 1 base and J by 5 bases; unmatched bases: 7. Germline lookup yields CDR1 SGDLS and CDR2 YYNGEE. The CDR3 runs to 15 residues. The DNA of the CDR3 is TGTGCCAGCAGCGTATCGGGACAGGGAATTAACGAGCAGTACTTC. It encodes CASSVSGQGINEQYF.

The chain is built from TRBV13 and TRBJ1-1; D is unclear. V was pared by 7 bases and J by 5 bases, with 20 bases between. Looked up from germline, CDR1 is PRHDT and CDR2 is FYEKMQ (reference sequence). The length of the CDR3 is 15 residues. The CDR3 sequence is CASNSSPGTGTEAFF. In DNA, the CDR3 is TGTGCCAGCAACTCCTCGCCCGGCACGGGGACTGAAGCTTTCTTT.

This clone has only one observation. V usage is TRBV20-1 and J usage is TRBJ2-5; a weak D match, TRBD1 (6 bases). Trimming shortened V by 7 bases and J by 7 bases, and 13 bases separated the two germline ends. The CDR3 consists of 11 residues. Germline CDR1 is DFQATT and CDR2 is SNEGSKA (reference sequence). The CDR3 sequence is CSVQGLGTQYF. CDR3 sequence (DNA): TGCAGTGTACAGGGCCTCGGGACCCAGTACTTC.

In nucleotides, the CDR3 is TGTGCCAGCAGTTTCCCTGCACCAGGGCTGGGTCGGGGGTACGAGCAGTACTTC. Its translation: CASSFPAPGLGRGYEQYF. The gene calls are TRBV28 and TRBJ2-7, with TRBD2 as a possible D gene (6 bases). Trimming removed 3 bases from V and 4 bases from J, with 25 bases in between. CDR1 and CDR2 from the germline V gene are MDHEN and SYDVKM. This CDR3 is built from 18 residues.

This clone came up a few times. The chain uses TRBV11-3 and TRBJ2-2; 9 nucleotides agree with TRBD1. The CDR3 runs 15 residues. V gave up 5 bases and J gave up 5 bases; unmatched junction bases: 6. Germline V gene sequence: CDR1 SGHNT, CDR2 YENEEA. The CDR3 loop is CASSEWTGDTGELFF. CDR3 DNA: TGTGCCAGCAGCGAATGGACAGGGGATACCGGGGAGCTGTTTTTT.

The V call is TRBV6-6, the J call TRBJ1-1; 8 nucleotides line up with TRBD1. There are 14 residues in the CDR3. V lost 7 bases, J lost 1 base, and 5 bases stayed unmatched. Germline CDR1 and CDR2: MNHNY and SVGAGI (reference sequence). For the CDR3, the DNA is TGTGCCAGCATCCCAGGACAGGGGAACACTGAAGCTTTCTTT. Residues: CASIPGQGNTEAFF.

The CDR3 DNA reads TGTGCCAGCAGCAAAGCTGCGGTGAACACTGAAGCTTTCTTT. Its protein product is CASSKAAVNTEAFF. The J gene is TRBJ1-1, the V gene TRBV21-1. TRBV21-1 is recorded as a pseudogene. CDR3 length: 14 amino acids.

This clone appeared a single time. The gene calls are TRBV7-2 and TRBJ1-1; D is unclear. Germline CDR1 and CDR2: SGHTA and FQGNSA. This CDR3 is 15 amino acids long. Trimming stripped 5 bases from V and 0 bases from J, with 13 bases between. CDR3 bases: TGTGCCAGCAGCCCCCGGAGTACGATGAACACTGAAGCTTTCTTT. Amino acids: CASSPRSTMNTEAFF.

V and J are TRBV6-5 and TRBJ2-1; 12 bases map to TRBD1. The CDR3 consists of 14 residues. The ends lost 6 bases at V and 9 bases at J; junction bases unmatched: 6. Germline V CDR1 and CDR2: MNHEY, SVGAGI. CDR3 residues: CASRGQGALSEQFF. The DNA for the CDR3 is TGTGCCAGCAGGGGACAGGGGGCGCTTAGTGAGCAGTTCTTC.

The chain uses TRBV21-1 and TRBJ2-3; the table names TRBD1, a call not compared with the DNA. TRBV21-1 is annotated as a pseudogene. The CDR3 is 17 residues long. The CDR3 DNA sequence: TGTGCCAGCAGCCAACCAGGGCCCTCCGGTTTGGGAGATACGCAGTATTTT. Protein: CASSQPGPSGLGDTQYF.

The chain combines TRBV27 with TRBJ1-5; D possibly corresponds to TRBD1 (5 bases). CDR3 size: 15 residues. Trimming shortened V by 3 bases and J by 1 base, and 10 bases separated the two germline ends. CDR1 is MNHEY, CDR2 SMNVEV, per germline (reference sequence). The CDR3 sequence: CASSLQGRSNQPQHF. CDR3 bases: TGTGCCAGCAGTTTGCAGGGAAGGAGCAATCAGCCCCAGCATTTT.